These 23 T cell receptor beta chains were sequenced from one sample in a study of molecular identifiers for immune sequencing clone quantification. In TCRdb, the PCR reads were re-called with MiXCR into one record per CDR3 protein. The sample shows over 550,000 distinct CDR3 sequences, about 25% of them seen only once. Sequencing was carried out using naive CD8+ T cells from blood, with Jurkat cell RNA spiked in. Noted subset: FACS-sorted CD8+CD4-CCR7+CD45RA+ naive T cells. These TCRs come from a human donor in good health. Some libraries in this study had Jurkat cell RNA spiked in.

This clonotype was observed many times. CDR3 protein: CASSLGVVQYF. CDR3 bases: TGTGCCAGCAGCTTAGGAGTAGTCCAGTACTTC. The rearrangement joins TRBV7-2 to TRBJ2-7; no clear D. The germline V gene has CDR1 SGHTA and CDR2 FQGNSA. V was cut by 1 base and J by 10 bases, with 8 bases left in between. The CDR3 runs to 11 residues.

The sample holds many counts of this clonotype. The rearrangement links TRBV20-1 to TRBJ2-1; possibly TRBD2 for D (6 bases). Germline-derived CDR1 and CDR2 are DFQATT and SNEGSKA (reference sequence). V was cut by 2 bases and J by 10 bases, with 9 bases left in between. The CDR3 has 11 residues. CDR3 region: CSARLALEQFF. The CDR3 coding sequence is TGCAGTGCTAGACTAGCGTTGGAGCAGTTCTTC.

The chain recombines TRBV7-9 with TRBJ2-1; no clear D gene. Trimming left V 5 bases short and J 1 base short, with 15 bases between. Germline V lookup: CDR1 SEHNR, CDR2 FQNEAQ (reference sequence). This CDR3 is built from 16 residues. DNA for the CDR3: TGTGCCAGCAGCCCGGTGGCCCCCGGATCCTACAATGAGCAGTTCTTC. This codes for CASSPVAPGSYNEQFF.

Concerning this clonotype itself: A clone one base away is much larger, so this may be a read error. The chain uses TRBV28 and TRBJ2-7; D may be TRBD1 (6 bases). Germline-derived CDR1 and CDR2 are MDHEN and SYDVKM. V lost 2 bases, J lost 7 bases, and 15 bases lay in between. The CDR3 has 14 amino acids. The CDR3 is CASSLHLGAGEQYF. The CDR3 region has the DNA TGTGCCAGCAGTTTACATCTGGGGGCGGGTGAGCAGTACTTC.

The table lists this clonotype with many counts. The chain recombines TRBV4-3 with TRBJ2-7; D remains ambiguous. Germline V gives CDR1 LGHNA, CDR2 YSLEER. The CDR3 is made up of 15 amino acids. Trimming shortened V by 0 bases and J by 1 base, and 10 bases separated the two germline ends. This CDR3 is CASSQDDVRSYEQYF. The CDR3 region has the DNA TGCGCCAGCAGCCAAGATGACGTCAGGTCCTACGAGCAGTACTTC.

Regarding this clonotype: One base away lies a much larger clone, so this may be a sequencing read error. This sequence joins TRBV4-3 and TRBJ2-7, with 12 bases matching TRBD2. V lost 2 bases, J lost 2 bases, and 7 bases stayed unmatched. The CDR3 runs 17 residues. Looked up from germline, CDR1 is LGHNA and CDR2 is YSLEER. For the CDR3, the DNA is TGCGCCAGCAGCCAACACACCGGGACTAGCGGGCCCTACGAGCAGTACTTC. Protein product: CASSQHTGTSGPYEQYF.

This clonotype was counted between two and nine times. The CDR3 reads CATSDLAPGHNEQFF. The CDR3, as DNA: TGTGCCACCAGTGATCTAGCTCCGGGCCACAATGAGCAGTTCTTC. V usage is TRBV24-1 and J usage is TRBJ2-1; tentatively, D is TRBD2 (5 bases). The germline gives CDR1 KGHDR, CDR2 SFDVKD. V was shortened by 3 bases and J by 5 bases, with 13 bases between the two germline ends. The CDR3 is 15 amino acids.

This chain joins TRBV27 and TRBJ2-5; tentative D call: TRBD2 (7 bases). CDR1 and CDR2 (germline): MNHEY, SMNVEV (reference sequence). The CDR3 contains 13 residues. V was clipped by 6 bases and J by 4 bases, with 12 bases between them. The CDR3 DNA reads as TGTGCCAGCAGAGGAAGGGGGGGAGAGACCCAGTACTTC. It encodes CASRGRGGETQYF.

A note on this clonotype: A read error may be the cause here, since a much bigger clone is one base away. For the CDR3, the DNA is TGTGCCAGCGGTTACGGAAGACTCCTGTTTTTT. This encodes CASGYGRLLFF. The chain uses TRBV6-2 or TRBV6-3 and TRBJ1-4; D is undetermined. The CDR3 runs to 11 residues. From germline, CDR1 is MNHEY and CDR2 SVGEGT.

As concerns this clonotype: A much larger clone differs from this one at a single base, so this may be a read error. The rearrangement links TRBV5-8 to TRBJ2-3, with D possibly TRBD2 on 7 matching bases. The germline gives CDR1 SGHTS, CDR2 YDEGEE. This CDR3 comprises 15 residues. CDR3 region: CASGLGGPPTDTQYF. In nucleotides, the CDR3 is TGTGCCAGCGGCTTGGGGGGGCCACCCACAGATACGCAGTATTTT. Combining the CDR3 with reference TRBV5-8 and TRBJ2-3 gives the whole variable domain EAGVTQSPTHLIKTRGQQATLRCSPISGHTSVYWYQQALGLGLQFLLWYDEGEERNRGNFPPRFSGRQFPNYSSELNVNALELEDSALYLCASGLGGPPTDTQYFGPGTRLTVL.

In this sample, this clonotype turned up many times. V gene TRBV19 combines with J gene TRBJ2-5; D remains ambiguous. Germline assignment: CDR1 LNHDA and CDR2 SQIVND (reference sequence). V was shortened by 4 bases and J by 5 bases, with 14 bases between the two germline ends. The CDR3 runs to 14 residues. This CDR3 is CASSTIEAAETQYF. CDR3 coding DNA: TGTGCCAGTAGTACTATAGAGGCTGCTGAGACCCAGTACTTC.

The V call is TRBV3-1, the J call TRBJ2-7, with TRBD2 as a possible D gene (6 bases). This CDR3 has 17 residues. The germline gives CDR1 LGHDT, CDR2 YNNKEL (reference sequence). Trimming took off 4 bases at V and 3 bases at J, with 22 bases between the two ends. CDR3 DNA sequence: TGTGCCAGCAGCCCTGCGGGGTGGGGGACCGAGGGCTACGAGCAGTACTTC. It is translated as CASSPAGWGTEGYEQYF.

This clonotype was observed a handful of times. The chain recombines TRBV7-2 with TRBJ2-5, with 8 bases lining up with TRBD1. The CDR3 spans 14 residues. V was clipped by 3 bases and J by 4 bases; unmatched bases: 4. The germline V gene encodes CDR1 SGHTA and CDR2 FQGNSA. CDR3 region: CASSFPGGLETQYF. CDR3 DNA: TGTGCCAGCAGCTTCCCAGGGGGCCTAGAGACCCAGTACTTC.

Concerning this clonotype: A much larger clone sits a single nucleotide away, making a read error possible. V is TRBV19 and J is TRBJ2-7, with TRBD1 matching 9 bases. Germline V gene sequence: CDR1 LNHDA, CDR2 SQIVND (reference sequence). The CDR3 runs 14 residues. Trimming removed 3 bases from V and 3 bases from J; junction bases left unmatched: 3. The CDR3 reads CASSIETGGYEQYF. CDR3 coding DNA: TGTGCCAGTAGTATCGAGACAGGGGGCTACGAGCAGTACTTC.

As for this clonotype: Since a much larger clone is just one base distant, this may be a read error. The missing conserved phenylalanine or tryptophan at the end of this CDR3 makes a read error likely. The genes are TRBV6-1 and TRBJ2-7; perhaps TRBD2 as D (6 bases). The CDR3 runs 15 residues. Between the trimmed V and J ends, which lost 2 bases and 5 bases, there was a span of 16 bases. The V gene's germline CDR1 is MNHNS and CDR2 SASEGT. CDR3 DNA sequence: TGTGCCAGCAGTGAACCCGACCTTTCTAGCGACGAGCAGTACTCC. This encodes CASSEPDLSSDEQYS.

On this clonotype: A much bigger clone sits one base away, suggesting this may be a read error. This chain connects TRBV7-9 to TRBJ2-3; D gene ambiguous. Trimming removed 5 bases from V and 6 bases from J, with 18 bases in between. The CDR3 is made up of 15 amino acids. Germline values: CDR1 SEHNR, CDR2 FQNEAQ (reference sequence). Here the CDR3 reads CASSPTWPQADTQYF. In DNA form, the CDR3 reads TGTGCCAGCAGCCCAACGTGGCCCCAAGCGGATACGCAGTATTTT.

This clonotype appeared many times. The chain joins TRBV29-1 to TRBJ1-2, with a possible D match to TRBD1 (6 bases). V lost 1 base, J lost 7 bases, and 16 bases lay in between. The germline gives CDR1 SQVTM, CDR2 ANQGSEA. The CDR3 extends over 14 amino acids. DNA for the CDR3: TGCAGCGTTGAAGGAAGGGTACAGGGCAGTGGCTACACCTTC. Translating gives CSVEGRVQGSGYTF. Variable domain in full (rest from reference TRBV29-1 and TRBJ1-2): SAVISQKPSRDICQRGTSLTIQCQVDSQVTMMFWYRQQPGQSLTLIATANQGSEATYESGFVIDKFPISRPNLTFSTLTVSNMSPEDSSIYLCSVEGRVQGSGYTFGSGTRLTVV.

As concerns this clonotype: Possible read error: a much larger clone is one base away. The CDR3 carries no conserved terminal phenylalanine or tryptophan, so it likely arises from a read error. The gene calls are TRBV4-1 and TRBJ1-3; no firm D call. Germline CDR1 and CDR2: MGHRA and YSYEKL. Trimming removed 7 bases from V and 2 bases from J, with 15 bases in between. The CDR3 loop spans 15 amino acids. The DNA of the CDR3 is TGCGCCAGCAAAGAATTGGATCGACCTGGAAACACCATATATATT. Its protein product is CASKELDRPGNTIYI.

The sample holds a few counts of this clonotype. The chain's CDR3 is CASRGLAEPSYNEQFF. The CDR3 region has the DNA TGTGCCAGCAGGGGACTAGCGGAGCCCTCCTACAATGAGCAGTTCTTC. The gene calls are TRBV7-9 and TRBJ2-1; 11 positions match TRBD2. From germline, CDR1 is SEHNR and CDR2 FQNEAQ (reference sequence). The CDR3 contains 16 residues. Unmatched junction bases numbered 4, after V lost 6 bases and J lost 0 bases.

This chain joins TRBV20-1 and TRBJ2-7; D perhaps matches TRBD1 (6 bases). This CDR3 is built from 13 residues. The V and J ends lost 6 bases and 0 bases respectively, with 12 bases between them. Per the germline V gene, CDR1 is DFQATT and CDR2 is SNEGSKA (reference sequence). The CDR3 spells CSARDILSYEQYF. In DNA form, the CDR3 reads TGCAGTGCCCGGGACATCCTCTCCTACGAGCAGTACTTC.

Concerning this clonotype: One end of the junction varies from germline; a read error may be responsible. This chain links TRBV27 with TRBJ2-7; TRBD2 aligns across 11 bases. The CDR3 is 16 amino acids. Germline V gene data show CDR1 as MNHEY and CDR2 as SMNVEV (reference sequence). CDR3 sequence (DNA): TGTGCCAGCAGCCCCCGGACTAGCGGGCCGACCTACGAGCAGCACTTC. This codes for CASSPRTSGPTYEQHF.

In this sample, this clonotype turned up many times. The chain employs TRBV13 and TRBJ2-1, with D hard to call. The germline V gene has CDR1 PRHDT and CDR2 FYEKMQ (reference sequence). V dropped 5 bases and J dropped 6 bases, with 17 bases sitting between them. The CDR3 covers 15 residues. The CDR3 region has the DNA TGTGCCAGCAGCCCGACTTGGAGCAGACCCAATGAGCAGTTCTTC. This translates into CASSPTWSRPNEQFF. The complete variable domain, with remaining parts taken from reference TRBV13 and TRBJ2-1, reads AAGVIQSPRHLIKEKRETATLKCYPIPRHDTVYWYQQGPGQDPQFLISFYEKMQSDKGSIPDRFSAQQFSDYHSELNMSSLELGDSALYFCASSPTWSRPNEQFFGPGTRLTVL.

For this clonotype: Given a much more abundant clone one base away, this may be a read error. CDR3 residues: CASSLLQSLTDTQYF. The CDR3 bases are TGTGCCAGCAGCTTACTACAGAGCCTCACAGATACGCAGTATTTT. The rearrangement uses TRBV11-2 and TRBJ2-3; no clear D gene. Germline CDR1 SGHAT, CDR2 FQNNGV. The CDR3 contains 15 residues. Trimming took off 2 bases at V and 2 bases at J, with 11 bases between the two ends.